The next 30 T cell receptor beta chains were all read from a single sample in a study of shared clonotypes between healthy human individuals. The method was immunoSEQ multiplex PCR; TCRdb's version includes in-frame clones alone and lacks a portion of them. This sample yields roughly 450,000 clones, of which approximately 79% are seen a single time; roughly 13% belongs to the top ten. The sequenced sample consisted of PBMCs. The receptors were sampled from a woman aged 40 to 49 in good health. Some clones in this sample may be carry-over from other donors' samples.

This rearrangement joins TRBV7-9 to TRBJ2-4, with D maybe TRBD2 (6 bases). Trimming removed 4 bases from V and 5 bases from J, with 15 bases in between. The CDR3 has 15 residues. The germline V gene has CDR1 SEHNR and CDR2 FQNEAQ (reference sequence). CDR3 in amino acids: CASSSPGVQENIQYF. The CDR3 nucleotides are TGTGCCAGCAGCTCCCCGGGGGTACAGGAAAACATTCAGTACTTC.

Concerning this clone: The sample contains more than one DNA sequence encoding this CDR3. This chain links TRBV9 with TRBJ1-5; TRBD1 matches 7 bases. This CDR3 region has 14 residues. Germline-derived CDR1 and CDR2 are SGDLS and YYNGEE. With 2 bases clipped from V and 2 bases from J, the junction kept 1 base outside the gene matches. The DNA of the CDR3 is TGTGCCAGCAGCGTGGGGACAGGCAATCAGCCCCAGCATTTT. Amino acids: CASSVGTGNQPQHF.

Here the CDR3 reads CASSFDRGQEETQYF. CDR3 coding DNA: TGCGCCAGCAGCTTTGACAGGGGGCAGGAGGAGACCCAGTACTTC. The chain has TRBV5-1 and TRBJ2-5; 10 bases are a match to TRBD1. Losses at the gene ends were 2 bases for V and 5 bases for J; bases not matched to a gene: 6. In germline, CDR1 is SGHRS, CDR2 YFSETQ. The CDR3 runs 15 residues.

The chain uses TRBV10-2 and TRBJ2-6, with D possibly being TRBD2 (6 bases). Germline values: CDR1 WSHSY, CDR2 SAAADI. The V gene lost 4 bases and the J gene lost 0 bases, with 13 bases spanning the gap. The CDR3 has 17 residues. The CDR3 spells CASSAGGIFSGANVLTF. The CDR3 nucleotides are TGCGCCAGCAGTGCCGGGGGAATCTTCTCTGGGGCCAACGTCCTGACTTTC.

V and J are TRBV7-2 and TRBJ2-7; D ambiguous. CDR1 is SGHTA and CDR2 is FQGNSA in the germline V gene. The CDR3 length is 14 residues. V dropped 2 bases and J dropped 5 bases, with 13 bases sitting between them. The DNA for the CDR3 is TGTGCCAGCAGCTTAAGCCGGTGGGCCCACGAGCAGTACTTC. It codes for CASSLSRWAHEQYF.

The genes are TRBV9 and TRBJ2-4, with D possibly TRBD1 on 6 matching bases. Germline-derived CDR1 and CDR2 are SGDLS and YYNGEE. Trimming pared 3 bases from V and 6 bases from J, leaving 16 bases between. This CDR3 has 15 residues. The CDR3 sequence: CASSEGDTPANIQYF. DNA of the CDR3: TGTGCCAGCAGCGAGGGGGACACCCCAGCAAACATTCAGTACTTC. Full variable domain (outside the CDR3, taken from reference TRBV9 and TRBJ2-4): DSGVTQTPKHLITATGQRVTLRCSPRSGDLSVYWYQQSLDQGLQFLIQYYNGEERAKGNILERFSAQQFPDLHSELNLSSLELGDSALYFCASSEGDTPANIQYFGAGTRLSVL.

Only a few counts were recorded for this clone. The genes are TRBV28 and TRBJ1-2, with TRBD1 as a possible D gene (5 bases). The CDR3 loop spans 16 amino acids. In germline, CDR1 is MDHEN, CDR2 SYDVKM. In DNA, the CDR3 is TGTGCGCTCAGCCGGGCGCTCAGCCGACAGAATTATGGCTACACCTTC. The encoded protein is CALSRALSRQNYGYTF.

This clone was seen more than once but under ten times. The rearrangement links TRBV9 to TRBJ2-7, with TRBD1 matching 8 bases. The V gene end was trimmed by 3 bases and the J gene end by 5 bases; junction bases not matched to a gene: 10. The CDR3 spans 15 residues. Germline values: CDR1 SGDLS, CDR2 YYNGEE. The CDR3 is CASSAGQGWGNEQYF. CDR3 DNA sequence: TGTGCCAGCAGCGCCGGACAGGGTTGGGGTAACGAGCAGTACTTC.

With regard to this clone: A much larger clonotype is one base distant, so this may be a read error. This sequence joins TRBV6-1 and TRBJ1-2; D uncertain. Germline V gene sequence: CDR1 MNHNS, CDR2 SASEGT. The CDR3 runs 13 residues. The V and J ends lost 2 bases and 2 bases respectively, with 6 bases between them. The DNA for the CDR3 is TGTGCCAGCAGTGAACTGGGAAACTATGGCTACACCTTC. Translation: CASSELGNYGYTF.

The V and J genes are TRBV7-2 and TRBJ2-1, with 7 positions matching TRBD1. Unmatched junction bases numbered 5, after V lost 6 bases and J lost 0 bases. Germline lookup yields CDR1 SGHTA and CDR2 FQGNSA. The CDR3 runs to 15 residues. CDR3 amino acids: CASSWGQSSYNEQFF. The DNA of the CDR3 is TGTGCCAGCAGTTGGGGACAGAGCTCCTACAATGAGCAGTTCTTC.

The chain links TRBV5-4 to TRBJ2-2, with 11 bases that match TRBD2. V was clipped by 4 bases and J by 0 bases; unmatched bases: 5. The V gene's germline CDR1 is SGHNT and CDR2 YYREEE (reference sequence). CDR3 length equals 17 residues. The CDR3 sequence is CASSRGTSGSNTGELFF. The CDR3 nucleotides read TGTGCCAGCAGCCGCGGGACTAGCGGATCGAACACCGGGGAGCTGTTTTTT.

V is TRBV6-1 and J is TRBJ2-2; no clear D gene. The CDR3 runs to 14 residues. Germline lookup yields CDR1 MNHNS and CDR2 SASEGT. Trimming left V 3 bases short and J 5 bases short, with 10 bases between. The CDR3 is CASSEIGETGELFF. The CDR3 region has the DNA TGTGCCAGCAGTGAGATCGGAGAGACCGGGGAGCTGTTTTTT.

This chain joins TRBV5-8 and TRBJ1-6; D possibly corresponds to TRBD1 (6 bases). There are 16 residues in the CDR3. The V end was cut by 4 bases, the J end by 10 bases, with 21 bases between. Germline CDR1 and CDR2: SGHTS and YDEGEE. The CDR3 coding sequence is TGTGCCAGCAGCGCCCGAGGGGGGAGAGCTTACTCACCCCTCCACTTT. Translating it yields CASSARGGRAYSPLHF. The full variable domain, with the rest looked up from reference TRBV5-8 and TRBJ1-6, is EAGVTQSPTHLIKTRGQQATLRCSPISGHTSVYWYQQALGLGLQFLLWYDEGEERNRGNFPPRFSGRQFPNYSSELNVNALELEDSALYLCASSARGGRAYSPLHFGNGTRLTVT.

This chain connects TRBV7-3 to TRBJ2-3, with D possibly called TRBD1 or TRBD2 (6 bases each). CDR3 length: 16 amino acids. From germline, CDR1 is SGHTA and CDR2 FQGTGA. V was pared by 1 base and J by 6 bases, with 17 bases between. CDR3 region: CASSLRGGGGSDTQYF. In DNA, the CDR3 is TGTGCCAGCAGCTTAAGAGGGGGAGGTGGATCGGATACGCAGTATTTT. The entire variable domain, with the rest obtained from reference TRBV7-3 and TRBJ2-3, is as follows: GAGVSQTPSNKVTEKGKYVELRCDPISGHTALYWYRQSLGQGPEFLIYFQGTGAADDSGLPNDRFFAVRPEGSVSTLKIQRTERGDSAVYLCASSLRGGGGSDTQYFGPGTRLTVL.

The rearrangement uses TRBV18 and TRBJ2-7, with D maybe TRBD2 (6 bases). Germline V gene sequence: CDR1 KGHSH, CDR2 LQKENI. V lost 3 bases to trimming and J lost 6 bases, with 12 bases between them. This CDR3 contains 13 residues. CDR3 DNA: TGTGCCAGCTCACCGAGCGGGTTGGCCGAGCAGTACTTC. It specifies CASSPSGLAEQYF.

This clone was seen at least ten times. The rearrangement joins TRBV10-2 to TRBJ1-4, with unresolved D. This CDR3 has 13 residues. V was shortened by 4 bases and J by 5 bases, with 8 bases between the two germline ends. The germline V gene has CDR1 WSHSY and CDR2 SAAADI. CDR3 DNA: TGCGCCAGCAGTGGAGGGTTAAATGAAAAACTGTTTTTT. Translated: CASSGGLNEKLFF.

As regards this clone: A far larger clone is off by one base, so a read error is likely. The chain recombines TRBV27 with TRBJ1-4; 10 bases fit TRBD1. The CDR3 has 14 residues. Germline V gene data show CDR1 as MNHEY and CDR2 as SMNVEV (reference sequence). V lost 5 bases, J lost 7 bases, and 4 bases stayed unmatched. DNA for the CDR3: TGTGCCAGCAGTAGACAGGGGGCGCCTGAAAAACTGTTTTTT. Translation gives CASSRQGAPEKLFF.

This clone has a single count. The rearrangement joins TRBV5-1 to TRBJ2-2; TRBD2 matches 8 bases. CDR1 and CDR2 from the germline V gene are SGHRS and YFSETQ. This CDR3 has 14 amino acids. V gave up 2 bases and J gave up 6 bases; unmatched junction bases: 3. As DNA, the CDR3 is TGCGCCAGCAGCTTCCAGCGGGAGTCCGGGGAGCTGTTTTTT. Its protein is CASSFQRESGELFF.

This clone was found once. The chain joins TRBV5-1 to TRBJ2-7; 10 bases fit TRBD1. The junction had 10 bases not matched to a gene; V was cut back by 4 bases and J by 6 bases. The CDR3 has 15 amino acids. Germline V lookup: CDR1 SGHRS, CDR2 YFSETQ. The CDR3 region has the DNA TGCGCCAGCAGCCCTGCGTTCGGGACAGGGGTCGAGCAGTACTTC. The encoded protein is CASSPAFGTGVEQYF.

J is TRBJ2-3 and V is TRBV7-3; D is uncertain. This CDR3 region has 13 residues. Germline V gene sequence: CDR1 SGHTA, CDR2 FQGTGA. V lost 4 bases, J lost 1 base, and 6 bases lay in between. In DNA form, the CDR3 reads TGTGCCAGCAGCTATGGTGGCACAGATACGCAGTATTTT. Translation gives CASSYGGTDTQYF.

This chain links TRBV11-3 with TRBJ2-1, with TRBD2 matching over 13 bases. Germline values: CDR1 SGHNT, CDR2 YENEEA. The CDR3 consists of 15 residues. Trimming cost V 5 bases and J 7 bases; bases outside gene matches: 5. In DNA form, the CDR3 reads TGTGCCAGCAGCCAAGGACTAGCGGGAGTAAATGAGCAGTTCTTC. Amino acid sequence: CASSQGLAGVNEQFF.

This sequence joins TRBV10-3 and TRBJ2-2; a possible D gene is TRBD1 (6 bases). Trimming cost V 3 bases and J 5 bases, with 16 bases left between them. The CDR3 totals 16 residues. Germline CDR1 reads ENHRY; CDR2 reads SYGVKD. This CDR3 is CAISDEQGKITGELFF. The CDR3 DNA is TGTGCCATCAGTGACGAACAGGGTAAAATAACCGGGGAGCTGTTTTTT.

The chain combines TRBV27 with TRBJ1-1, with D tentatively TRBD1 (6 bases). V was clipped by 5 bases and J by 0 bases, with 13 bases between them. There are 15 residues in the CDR3. Germline V gene sequence: CDR1 MNHEY, CDR2 SMNVEV (reference sequence). CDR3 sequence (DNA): TGTGCCAGCAGTCCGGGACGGGACATGAACACTGAAGCTTTCTTT. Encoded protein: CASSPGRDMNTEAFF.

The V and J genes are TRBV5-1 and TRBJ2-5, with D perhaps TRBD2 (6 bases). Trimming took 4 bases from V and 5 from J, leaving 12 bases between them. Germline lookup yields CDR1 SGHRS and CDR2 YFSETQ. The CDR3 runs to 13 residues. CDR3 in amino acids: CASSPRLGETQYF. DNA for the CDR3: TGCGCCAGCAGCCCGAGACTAGGCGAGACCCAGTACTTC.

CDR3 loop: CASSQDSTRAPSYEQYF. DNA for the CDR3: TGCGCCAGCAGCCAAGATAGTACTAGGGCCCCATCCTACGAGCAGTACTTC. V gene TRBV4-1 combines with J gene TRBJ2-7; tentatively, D is TRBD2 (5 bases). V lost 0 bases and J 1 base, leaving 16 bases between the germline ends. Germline lookup yields CDR1 MGHRA and CDR2 YSYEKL. The CDR3 sequence is 17 residues long.

The rearrangement uses TRBV9 and TRBJ2-6, with D tentatively TRBD1 (6 bases). The germline CDR1 and CDR2 sequences are SGDLS and YYNGEE. Trimming took 6 bases from V and 0 from J, leaving 16 bases between them. The CDR3 sequence is 17 residues long. DNA for the CDR3: TGTGCCAGCACCGTTGGGGGCTCGGTCTCTGGGGCCAACGTCCTGACTTTC. Translation: CASTVGGSVSGANVLTF. Looking up the rest from reference TRBV9 and TRBJ2-6 gives the full variable domain: DSGVTQTPKHLITATGQRVTLRCSPRSGDLSVYWYQQSLDQGLQFLIQYYNGEERAKGNILERFSAQQFPDLHSELNLSSLELGDSALYFCASTVGGSVSGANVLTFGAGSRLTVL.

The chain combines TRBV29-1 with TRBJ2-6; no definite D call. The CDR3 is 13 amino acids. V lost 5 bases, J lost 2 bases, and 7 bases lay in between. Germline loops: CDR1 SQVTM, CDR2 ANQGSEA. CDR3 residues: CSVTSAGANVLTF. Here the CDR3 DNA reads TGCAGCGTTACTTCGGCTGGGGCCAACGTCCTGACTTTC.

This chain joins TRBV5-4 and TRBJ2-2; D unclear. The CDR3 is 14 amino acids. The V and J ends lost 0 bases and 3 bases respectively, with 6 bases between them. Germline CDR1 and CDR2: SGHNT and YYREEE (reference sequence). The CDR3 region has the DNA TGTGCCAGCAGCTTGGGATCCGACACCGGGGAGCTGTTTTTT. This gives the protein CASSLGSDTGELFF.

The sample holds many counts of this clone. This CDR3 is also generated by other DNA sequences in the sample. This chain uses TRBV15 with TRBJ2-5; 7 bases are shared with TRBD2. Per germline, CDR1 LNHNV and CDR2 YYDKDF (reference sequence). After removal of 2 bases from V and 5 bases from J, the junction contained 2 bases not matched to a gene. The length of the CDR3 is 13 residues. CDR3 coding DNA: TGTGCCACCAGCAGACAGGGAGGGGAGACCCAGTACTTC. Translated: CATSRQGGETQYF.

V and J are TRBV21-1 and TRBJ2-5; the table names TRBD1, a call not compared with the DNA. TRBV21-1 is a pseudogene. The CDR3 contains 13 residues. CDR3 in amino acids: CASSRDREETQYF. As DNA, the CDR3 is TGTGCCAGCAGCAGGGACAGGGAAGAGACCCAGTACTTC.